The 20 T cell receptor beta chains below come from one sample, sequenced in a study of control samples from healthy donors and cancer patients. Assay: immunoSEQ multiplex PCR; the TCRdb copy retains only in-frame clones and omits some. The profile covers fewer than 110,000 clones, with more than 85% appearing a single time and about 18% taken by the ten largest. Sequencing was performed on PBMCs. Receptor source: a man in his fifties or sixties with lung cancer.

The DNA of the CDR3 is TGTGCCAGCAGCCAAGATCGGGGGTCTCTGCAAGATACGCAGTATTTT. Residues: CASSQDRGSLQDTQYF. The J gene is TRBJ2-3, the V gene TRBV4-2; maybe TRBD2 (6 bases). V dropped 0 bases and J dropped 5 bases, with 15 bases sitting between them. The CDR3 has 16 amino acids. Per the germline V gene, CDR1 is LGHNA and CDR2 is YNFKEQ.

The table lists this clone with a few counts. V is TRBV7-9 and J is TRBJ1-2; the D is unclear. The germline V and J ends were trimmed by 4 bases and 1 base, with 10 bases remaining between them. In germline, CDR1 is SEHNR, CDR2 FQNEAQ (reference sequence). This CDR3 spans 14 amino acids. The CDR3: CASSSRTGNYGYTF. CDR3 sequence (DNA): TGTGCCAGCAGCTCCCGGACGGGTAACTATGGCTACACCTTC.

This rearrangement joins TRBV7-3 to TRBJ1-3; TRBD1 agrees at 7 bases. The CDR3 is 18 residues long. With 1 base clipped from V and 2 bases from J, the junction kept 11 bases outside the gene matches. The germline gives CDR1 SGHTA, CDR2 FQGTGA. For the CDR3, the DNA is TGTGCCAGCAGCTTAAGTCCCGTGACAGGGTTACCTGGAAACACCATATATTTT. It encodes CASSLSPVTGLPGNTIYF.

The V and J genes are TRBV11-3 and TRBJ2-1; the match to TRBD1 covers 9 bases. J gave up 10 bases and V 7 bases, and 11 bases lay outside the gene matches. This CDR3 spans 14 amino acids. Germline V gene lookup returns CDR1 SGHNT and CDR2 YENEEA. In nucleotides, the CDR3 is TGTGCCAGCACCTTTCCGGGACAGGGATGGGAGCAGTTCTTC. Translating it yields CASTFPGQGWEQFF.

V gene TRBV5-1 combines with J gene TRBJ2-3; TRBD2 aligns across 14 bases. From germline, CDR1 is SGHRS and CDR2 YFSETQ. This CDR3 comprises 16 residues. V dropped 4 bases and J dropped 8; count of bases not matched to a gene: 9. CDR3 DNA: TGCGCCAGCAGCACCCGACTAGCGGGGGGGCTCGGTACGCAGTATTTT. Protein: CASSTRLAGGLGTQYF.

The rearrangement joins TRBV6-5 to TRBJ2-5, with 9 bases identical to TRBD1. The V segment lost 6 bases and the J segment 3 bases; nucleotides outside the gene matches: 8. The CDR3 length is 15 residues. CDR1 is MNHEY, CDR2 SVGAGI, per germline. The CDR3 DNA sequence: TGTGCCAGCAGGAAAGCCGGGACAGGGAAAGAGACCCAGTACTTC. This gives the protein CASRKAGTGKETQYF.

This clone has only a few counts. The chain combines TRBV2 with TRBJ1-5; tentatively, D is TRBD1 (6 bases). The V gene's germline CDR1 is SNHLY and CDR2 FYNNEI. CDR3 length: 18 residues. V was trimmed by 5 bases and J by 1 base, leaving 21 bases between them. The CDR3 DNA sequence: TGTGCCAGCAGTAAACAGGGTATGGCCTCTCTCAGCAATCAGCCCCAGCATTTT. Encoded protein: CASSKQGMASLSNQPQHF. The full variable domain, completed using reference TRBV2 and TRBJ1-5, is EPEVTQTPSHQVTQMGQEVILRCVPISNHLYFYWYRQILGQKVEFLVSFYNNEISEKSEIFDDQFSVERPDGSNFTLKIRSTKLEDSAMYFCASSKQGMASLSNQPQHFGDGTRLSIL.

The CDR3 reads CATSDPKGRADTQYF. For the CDR3, the DNA is TGTGCCACCAGTGACCCCAAGGGTAGGGCAGATACGCAGTATTTT. The chain couples TRBV24-1 to TRBJ2-3, with D unresolved. The CDR3 covers 15 residues. Germline CDR1 KGHDR, CDR2 SFDVKD. Trimming cost V 4 bases and J 4 bases, with 14 bases left between them.

The chain uses TRBV27 and TRBJ1-3; 7 bases are shared with TRBD1. Germline V CDR1 and CDR2: MNHEY, SMNVEV (reference sequence). V lost 0 bases to trimming and J lost 0 bases; unmatched junction nucleotides: 5. The CDR3 has 17 amino acids. The CDR3 loop is CASSLSWDSSSGNTIYF. In DNA form, the CDR3 reads TGTGCCAGCAGTTTATCGTGGGACAGCAGCTCTGGAAACACCATATATTTT.

J is TRBJ1-4 and V is TRBV5-4, with TRBD1 matching 8 bases. The CDR3 is 15 residues long. Per germline, CDR1 SGHNT and CDR2 YYREEE (reference sequence). The J segment lost 4 bases and the V segment lost 1 base, leaving 3 bases of the junction unmatched. For the CDR3, the DNA is TGTGCCAGCAGCTTGAGGACAGGGAATAATGAAAAACTGTTTTTT. Translating gives CASSLRTGNNEKLFF.

V is TRBV10-3 and J is TRBJ2-1; TRBD1 matches at 11 bases. This CDR3 contains 15 residues. Germline CDR1 and CDR2: ENHRY and SYGVKD. With V trimmed by 4 bases and J by 6 bases, 5 bases remained unmatched. CDR3 region: CAISARTGGPNEQFF. The DNA for the CDR3 is TGTGCCATCAGTGCCCGGACAGGGGGCCCCAATGAGCAGTTCTTC.

The genes are TRBV7-2 and TRBJ1-1; unclear D gene. CDR1 is SGHTA, CDR2 FQGNSA, per germline. With 4 bases removed from V and 3 bases from J, the gap between germline ends came to 15 bases. The CDR3 spans 15 residues. The CDR3 bases are TGTGCCAGCAGCTCAGTTAGGGCGCGAGACACTGAAGCTTTCTTT. Amino acid sequence: CASSSVRARDTEAFF.

The chain combines TRBV5-5 with TRBJ2-4; TRBD1 aligns across 9 bases. Germline assignment: CDR1 SGHKS and CDR2 YYEKEE (reference sequence). The CDR3 runs 13 residues. Germline trimming cut 3 bases from V and 6 bases from J; bases unmatched to any gene: 1. CDR3 sequence (DNA): TGTGCCAGCAGCTCGGGACAGGGAAACATTCAGTACTTC. The encoded protein is CASSSGQGNIQYF. The full variable domain, its missing parts supplied by reference TRBV5-5 and TRBJ2-4, is DAGVTQSPTHLIKTRGQQVTLRCSPISGHKSVSWYQQVLGQGPQFIFQYYEKEERGRGNFPDRFSARQFPNYSSELNVNALLLGDSALYLCASSSGQGNIQYFGAGTRLSVL.

The CDR3 region is CASSQITSSYNEQFF. The CDR3 region has the DNA TGTGCCAGCAGCCAGATTACAAGCTCCTACAATGAGCAGTTCTTC. V usage is TRBV4-2 and J usage is TRBJ2-1; D uncertain. Germline CDR1 is LGHNA and CDR2 is YNFKEQ. The CDR3 loop spans 15 amino acids. Deletions cut 3 bases from V and 0 bases from J, with 9 bases between.

This chain links TRBV10-2 with TRBJ1-1, with no clear D. V lost 8 bases and J lost 1, with 8 bases in between. Germline-derived CDR1 and CDR2 are WSHSY and SAAADI. The CDR3 runs to 12 residues. The CDR3 protein is CASQIPNTEAFF. DNA for the CDR3: TGCGCCAGCCAAATCCCGAACACTGAAGCTTTCTTT.

The chain is built from TRBV6-6 and TRBJ1-2; possibly TRBD1 for D (6 bases). The V gene's germline CDR1 is MNHNY and CDR2 SVGAGI (reference sequence). The V end was cut by 6 bases, the J end by 0 bases, with 11 bases between. The CDR3 sequence is 14 residues long. CDR3 sequence (DNA): TGTGCCAGCAGCAAGGACAGTTCTAACTATGGCTACACCTTC. Translating gives CASSKDSSNYGYTF.

This chain uses TRBV6-6 with TRBJ2-1, with D uncertain. The CDR3 totals 11 residues. Germline V lookup: CDR1 MNHNY, CDR2 SVGAGI (reference sequence). Trimming removed 0 bases from V and 10 bases from J, with 4 bases in between. The DNA for the CDR3 is TGTGCCAGCAGTTACTCGTGGGAGCAGTTCTTC. Translating gives CASSYSWEQFF.

V is TRBV2 and J is TRBJ1-2; 7 nucleotides align to TRBD1. This CDR3 spans 15 amino acids. The ends lost 4 bases at V and 7 bases at J; junction bases unmatched: 12. Germline V gene lookup returns CDR1 SNHLY and CDR2 FYNNEI. The CDR3 nucleotides are TGTGCCAGCAGTGGGGGAGACAGGGAATTCGGTGGCTACACCTTC. Translating gives CASSGGDREFGGYTF. Using reference TRBV2 and TRBJ1-2 for the parts outside the CDR3, the full variable domain is EPEVTQTPSHQVTQMGQEVILRCVPISNHLYFYWYRQILGQKVEFLVSFYNNEISEKSEIFDDQFSVERPDGSNFTLKIRSTKLEDSAMYFCASSGGDREFGGYTFGSGTRLTVV.

The CDR3 nucleotides read TGTGCCTGGAGTGTACTGACCTACTACGAGCAGTACTTC. Its translation: CAWSVLTYYEQYF. V and J are TRBV30 and TRBJ2-7; no clear D. V lost 0 bases and J 3 bases, leaving 9 bases between the germline ends. The germline gives CDR1 GTSNPN, CDR2 SVGIG (reference sequence). The CDR3 loop spans 13 amino acids.

The chain couples TRBV7-3 to TRBJ2-5; D not resolved. CDR3 size: 15 residues. Per germline, CDR1 SGHTA and CDR2 FQGTGA. Trimming took 2 bases from V and 5 from J, leaving 15 bases between them. The DNA for the CDR3 is TGTGCCAGCAGCTTACAGTCTGGGCCGGAGGAGACCCAGTACTTC. This encodes CASSLQSGPEETQYF.